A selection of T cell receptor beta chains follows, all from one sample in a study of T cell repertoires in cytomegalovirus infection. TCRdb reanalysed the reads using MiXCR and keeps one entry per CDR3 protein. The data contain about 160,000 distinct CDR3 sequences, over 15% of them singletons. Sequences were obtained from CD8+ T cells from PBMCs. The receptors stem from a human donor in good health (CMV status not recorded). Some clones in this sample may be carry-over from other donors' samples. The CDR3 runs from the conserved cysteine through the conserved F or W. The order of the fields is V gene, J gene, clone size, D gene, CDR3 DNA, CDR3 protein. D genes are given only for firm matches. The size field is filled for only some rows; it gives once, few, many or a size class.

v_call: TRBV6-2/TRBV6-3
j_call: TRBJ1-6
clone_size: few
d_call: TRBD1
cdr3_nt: TGTGCCAGCAGGAGACAGGGGACTCAAAGGGTCCAAGATTCACCCCTCCACTTT
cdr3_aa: CASRRQGTQRVQDSPLHF

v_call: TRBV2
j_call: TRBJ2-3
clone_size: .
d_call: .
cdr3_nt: TGTGCCAACGAAGGTACCCGCACAGATACGCAGTATTTT
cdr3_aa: CANEGTRTDTQYF

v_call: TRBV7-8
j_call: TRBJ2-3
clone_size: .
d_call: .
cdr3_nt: TGTGCCAGCAGCTTTGAGCGGCGCACAGATACGCAGTATTTT
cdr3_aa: CASSFERRTDTQYF

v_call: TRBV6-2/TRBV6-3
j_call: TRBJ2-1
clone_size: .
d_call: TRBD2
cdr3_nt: TGTGCCAGCAGTACTAAAACTCTAGCGGGGGTCGACAATGAGCAGTTCTTC
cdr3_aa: CASSTKTLAGVDNEQFF

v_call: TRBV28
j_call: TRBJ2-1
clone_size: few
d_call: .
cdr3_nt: TGTGCCAGCAGTTTAGCTAGTACCTACAATGAGCAGTTCTTC
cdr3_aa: CASSLASTYNEQFF

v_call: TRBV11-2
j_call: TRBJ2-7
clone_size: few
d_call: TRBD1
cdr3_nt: TGTGCCAGCAGCTTATCCAGGGGGCGCGAGCAGTACTTC
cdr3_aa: CASSLSRGREQYF

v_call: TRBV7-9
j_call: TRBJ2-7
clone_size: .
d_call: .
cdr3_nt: TGTGCCAGCAGCCATCCCGAAAGAGAACCCTACGAGCAGTACTTC
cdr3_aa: CASSHPEREPYEQYF

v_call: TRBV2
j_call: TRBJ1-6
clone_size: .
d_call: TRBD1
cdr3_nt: TGTGCCAGCAGTGATGCCGGGACAGGCTATTCACCCCTCCACTTT
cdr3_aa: CASSDAGTGYSPLHF

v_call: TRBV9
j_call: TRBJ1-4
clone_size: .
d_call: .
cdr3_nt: TGTGCCAGCAACCACGGGGGAAAACTTGAAAAACTGTTTTTT
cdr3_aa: CASNHGGKLEKLFF

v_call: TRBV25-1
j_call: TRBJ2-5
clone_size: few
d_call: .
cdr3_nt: TGTGCCAGCGGGGAGCTCCGACGTGAGACCCAGTACTTC
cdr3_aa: CASGELRRETQYF

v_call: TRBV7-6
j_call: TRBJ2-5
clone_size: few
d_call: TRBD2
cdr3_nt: TGTGCCAGCAGCGCCCGGACTAGCGGGAGTGAGACCCAGTACTTC
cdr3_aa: CASSARTSGSETQYF

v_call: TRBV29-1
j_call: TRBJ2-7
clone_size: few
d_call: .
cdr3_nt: TGCAGCGTTGAATCGGGCGGTCTGGGCGAGCAGTACTTC
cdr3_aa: CSVESGGLGEQYF

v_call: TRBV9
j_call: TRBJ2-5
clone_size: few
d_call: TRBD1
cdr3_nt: TGTGCCAGCACTCCGGACAGGGAGAATGGGGAGACCCAGTACTTC
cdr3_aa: CASTPDRENGETQYF

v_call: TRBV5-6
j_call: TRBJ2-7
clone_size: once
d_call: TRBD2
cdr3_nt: TGTGCCAGCAGCGGCGGACTAGCGGGAGCTCCGTACGAGCAGTACTTC
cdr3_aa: CASSGGLAGAPYEQYF

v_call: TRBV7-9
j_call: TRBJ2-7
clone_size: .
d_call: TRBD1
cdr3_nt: TGTGCCAGCAGCTCACTTCAGGGGGCGTCAACCTACGAGCAGTACTTC
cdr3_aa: CASSSLQGASTYEQYF

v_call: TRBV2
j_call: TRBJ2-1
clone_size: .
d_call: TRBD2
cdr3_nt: TGTGCCAGCAGTCAAAGCGGGATTTCGATCTTC
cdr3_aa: CASSQSGISIF

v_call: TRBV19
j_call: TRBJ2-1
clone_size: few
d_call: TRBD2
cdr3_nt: TGTGCCAGTAGTATAATCCCTAGCGGAAACAATGAGCAGTTCTTC
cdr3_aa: CASSIIPSGNNEQFF

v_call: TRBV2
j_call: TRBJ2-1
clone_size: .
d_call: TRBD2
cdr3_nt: TGTGCCAGCAGTGAAAGTCTAGCGGGGGGGCCCAATGAGCAGTTCTTC
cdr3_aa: CASSESLAGGPNEQFF

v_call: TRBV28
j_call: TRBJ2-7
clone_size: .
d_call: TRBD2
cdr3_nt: TGTGCCTCCGGGCTAGCGGGAGAGAGAACGCAGTACTTC
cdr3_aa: CASGLAGERTQYF

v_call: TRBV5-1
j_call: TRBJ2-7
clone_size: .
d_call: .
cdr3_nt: TGCGCCAGCAAGGAGGGAAGCTCCTACGAGCAGTACTTC
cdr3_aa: CASKEGSSYEQYF

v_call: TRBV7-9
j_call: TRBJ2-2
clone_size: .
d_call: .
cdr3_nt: TGTGCCAGCAACCTCGGGGACTGGGCTCCCCCCGGGGAGCTGTTTTTT
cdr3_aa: CASNLGDWAPPGELFF

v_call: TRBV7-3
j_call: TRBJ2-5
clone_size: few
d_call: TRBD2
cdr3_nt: TGTGCCAGCAGCGTGAGCGGGGGGGCTCTTGAGACCCAGTACTTC
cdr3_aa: CASSVSGGALETQYF

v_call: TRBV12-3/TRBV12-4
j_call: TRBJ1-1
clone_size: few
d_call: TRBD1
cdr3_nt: TGTGCCAGCACCCTAGGACAGGCCACTGAAGCTTTCTTT
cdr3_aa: CASTLGQATEAFF

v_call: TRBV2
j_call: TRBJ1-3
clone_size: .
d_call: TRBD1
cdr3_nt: TGTGCCAGCACCGGGACAGGGTGGGGAAACACCATATATTTT
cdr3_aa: CASTGTGWGNTIYF